The 8 T cell receptor beta chains below come from one sample, sequenced in a study of PD-L1 blockade in urothelial cancer. Profiled with immunoSEQ multiplex PCR; TCRdb holds only in-frame clones, not every one. The table lists 85,000 to 90,000 clones, more than 70% of them singletons, with roughly 14% in the top ten. As for time point: pretreatment peripheral blood. This specimen was PBMCs, taken around atezolizumab (anti-PD-L1) treatment. These receptors originate from a man aged 60 to 75 with urothelial cancer.

About this clone: An end of the junction differs from the germline gene, which may be a read error. The chain has TRBV7-7 and TRBJ2-2, with D possibly matching TRBD2 (6 bases). This CDR3 contains 16 residues. Germline CDR1 reads SSHAT; CDR2 reads FNYEAQ (reference sequence). CDR3 in amino acids: CASSLRGPGSGGELFF. The CDR3 DNA reads as TGTGCTAGCAGCTTAAGAGGGCCCGGGAGTGGCGGGGAGCTGTTTTTT.

The V and J genes are TRBV7-6 and TRBJ1-4; D remains ambiguous. CDR3 size: 16 residues. The V end was cut by 1 base, the J end by 9 bases, with 18 bases between. Germline CDR1 and CDR2: SGHVS and FNYEAQ. CDR3 in amino acids: CASSLGPGGVHQKLFF. The CDR3 DNA is TGTGCCAGCAGCTTAGGTCCCGGCGGCGTCCATCAAAAACTGTTTTTT.

The J gene is TRBJ1-2, the V gene TRBV27; tentatively, D is TRBD1 (5 bases). The CDR3 totals 17 residues. Germline CDR1 MNHEY, CDR2 SMNVEV (reference sequence). Deletions cut 0 bases from V and 0 bases from J, with 14 bases between. The chain's CDR3 is CASSLSWQGFTNYGYTF. CDR3 nucleotides: TGTGCCAGCAGTTTATCGTGGCAGGGTTTTACTAACTATGGCTACACCTTC.

This chain's CDR3 is CASSLAWGAGELFF. DNA of the CDR3: TGCGCCAGCAGCTTGGCCTGGGGGGCCGGGGAGCTGTTTTTT. J is TRBJ2-2 and V is TRBV5-1, with D tentatively TRBD2 (6 bases). From germline, CDR1 is SGHRS and CDR2 YFSETQ. The CDR3 covers 14 residues. V lost 0 bases and J lost 6, with 9 bases in between.

J is TRBJ2-7 and V is TRBV21-1; the DNA was not used to check the table's D call, TRBD2. TRBV21-1 represents a pseudogene. CDR3 length: 16 amino acids. The CDR3 reads CASSPSGGGPTYEQYF. CDR3 DNA: TGTGCCAGCAGCCCCAGCGGGGGGGGGCCAACCTACGAGCAGTACTTC.

This chain connects TRBV7-8 to TRBJ1-4, with D maybe TRBD1 (5 bases). The V end lost 1 base, the J end lost 8 bases, and 11 bases lay between the germline ends. Germline V gives CDR1 SGHVS, CDR2 FQNEAQ. There are 14 residues in the CDR3. The DNA for the CDR3 is TGTGCCAGCAGCTTAGTGGGGGGGACCGAAAAACTGTTTTTT. Translating it yields CASSLVGGTEKLFF.

This CDR3 reads CASRASYEQYF. The CDR3 DNA follows: TGTGCCAGCAGGGCATCCTACGAGCAGTACTTC. The chain carries TRBV6-1 and TRBJ2-7; D gene ambiguous. V lost 6 bases, J lost 1 base, and 4 bases lay in between. The CDR3 loop spans 11 amino acids. CDR1 MNHNS and CDR2 SASEGT come from the germline V gene.

This clone turned up a few times. V gene TRBV30 combines with J gene TRBJ2-1, with TRBD1 as a possible D gene (5 bases). This CDR3 comprises 15 residues. The V gene's germline CDR1 is GTSNPN and CDR2 SVGIG (reference sequence). V lost 2 bases, J lost 2 bases, and 13 bases lay in between. CDR3 loop: CAWSPLGAAYNEQFF. The CDR3 DNA follows: TGTGCCTGGAGTCCATTAGGGGCGGCCTACAATGAGCAGTTCTTC.